This TCR beta chain was sequenced during a study of control samples from healthy donors and cancer patients. Libraries were prepared by immunoSEQ multiplex PCR; TCRdb keeps only in-frame clonotypes and omits some of them. The repertoire holds about 84,000 clones, with about 79% as singletons. Sequencing was performed on PBMCs. The clonotype originates from a man in his sixties with head and neck cancer.

CDR3 bases: TGTGCCAGCAGCCCACTCGGACACCCGAACACTGAAGCTTTCTTT. This encodes CASSPLGHPNTEAFF. The rearrangement uses TRBV7-9 and TRBJ1-1; possibly TRBD1 for D (5 bases). V gave up 5 bases and J gave up 1 base, with 14 bases separating them. Germline V lookup: CDR1 SEHNR, CDR2 FQNEAQ (reference sequence). This CDR3 spans 15 amino acids.